This T cell receptor (beta chain) was identified during a study of T cells in localized non-small cell lung cancer (dated by TCRdb to 2020 to 2022). Notes on the research overall: Comparing tumors with uninvolved tumor-adjacent lungs, the study looked at the T cell repertoires of fewer than 250 patients with early-stage NSCLC. The cohort comprised roughly 240 treatment-naïve NSCLC patients with resected, localized lung tumors. The mean age of the NSCLC patients was about 67 years, with fewer than 150 men and 85 to 110 women. General conclusions and limits of the study: The highest T cell clonality was observed in uninvolved tumor-adjacent lung, where clonality exceeded that of tumor, suggesting that antigenic responses were more focused in uninvolved tumor-adjacent lung. Because multi-region sequencing of the tumors was not done, intratumor heterogeneity could not be ruled out. Because the study design was exploratory, TCR variables were selected using unadjusted p-values without false-discovery rate correction. Higher blood T cell density associated with longer overall survival, while higher adjacent-lung clonality associated with shorter survival. A median of approximately 55 of the top 100 tumor clones were detected in paired uninvolved adjacent lung, and under 30 of these tumor clones were also found among the top 100 clones of the paired uninvolved adjacent lung.

On this clone: The antigen this receptor binds is unknown. Per-base qualities were not stored, and no clone one base away is much larger.

TCR beta CDR3 regions were sequenced from DNA using the immunoSEQ Assay. Per the original workflow: T cell density was computed as TCR beta template counts normalized to usable DNA estimated by amplifying housekeeping genes. Richness was estimated with the preseqR package, extrapolating to 400,000 templates for PBMC samples and 120,000 templates for tissue samples. Clonality was calculated as one minus Pielou's evenness. Tissue-enriched TCRs were identified through differential abundance testing performed on productive amino-acid clonotypes, with a minimum total count of 5 and an alpha of 0.1. The Jaccard Index and the Morisita Overlap Index were used to measure how much the repertoires overlapped between compartments. GLIPH grouped TCR beta CDR3s together with public tetramer-defined viral CDR3s, and a viral motif had to include at least three viral sequences and show V-gene enrichment. TCRdb took over this immuneACCESS table, retaining in-frame rearrangements with V and J assigned. Such tables are incomplete; in checked studies, under half of the missing clones stem from an unresolved V gene, and the remainder is unexplained. From that table come the V and J calls and clone size; the DNA was used to work out D and trimming. This sample gives about 77,000 clones in total; 88% of them show up just once. The ten largest clones capture 20% of the sample.

At diagnosis, peripheral blood, uninvolved tumor-adjacent lung and tumor were collected and were preserved as a mix of fresh-frozen and FFPE material. For TCR repertoire profiling, blood samples were analyzed in the form of peripheral blood mononuclear cells. Including the terminal cysteine and phenylalanine, the CDR3 comprises 16 residues. Here the CDR3 DNA is all that survives: 48 bases in frame from base 1. The junction shows trimming of 2 bases on V and 6 bases on J, and the gene matches do not reach 8 bases of it. Per the germline V gene (reference sequence), SEHNR is the CDR1 and FQNEAQ is the CDR2.

Recombination linked TRBV7-9 to TRBJ2-3, and 10 junctional nucleotides match TRBD1. The TCR comes from a woman aged 35 to 69 with stage I squamous cell lung carcinoma. The starting material was peripheral blood, obtained before any cancer treatment. The CDR3 amino acid sequence is: CASSLTGQGYFDTQYF. The bases read TGTGCCAGCAGCTTAACGGGACAGGGGTATTTTGATACGCAGTATTTT.